This TCR beta chain was sequenced for a study of T cell responses to AZD1222 COVID-19 vaccine. The study's findings and limits: No day 14 peak samples; only post-peak repertoires were characterized. Two doses of AZD1222 preceded a rise in Spike-specific TCR breadth and depth. Only 5 or 6 people who got AZD1222 tested seropositive at baseline.

Germline CDR1 and CDR2: PRHDT and FYEKMQ (reference sequence). The CDR3 is 14 residues long. V shed 5 bases and J 11 bases; nucleotides not matched to a gene: 8. Here immunoSEQ multiplex PCR was the method, and the copy in TCRdb shows in-frame clones only, minus some. This sample yields more than 95,000 clones, of which about 88% are seen a single time; around 7.2% belongs to the top ten. Comment on this clone: Its antigen is as yet unknown.

The sequence came from an adult in good health. The sequenced sample was peripheral blood, obtained on day 0 of AZD1222 vaccination. The rearrangement joins TRBV13 to TRBJ1-6, with 8 positions matching TRBD1. CDR3 amino acids: CASSPGGLRAPLHF. The CDR3 nucleotides are TGTGCCAGCAGCCCAGGGGGCCTTAGGGCACCCCTCCACTTT.